The source of this TCR beta chain is a study of blood T cells in healthy people across ages (dated by TCRdb to 2013 to 2016). Turning to the overall study: In model experiments, roughly one uniquely barcoded TCR beta cDNA molecule per two T cells was captured by template switching. Donors were grouped into four age groups: young (average approximately 16 years), middle-aged (approximately 41), aged (approximately 58) and long-lived (around 80). Using the same blood draw, the study looked at two additional independent replicas of 1 million unique cDNA reads for two donors, one aged 18 to 30 and the other aged 80 or older. To track age-related changes in TCR beta repertoire diversity, the study relied on deep sequencing normalized with unique cDNA molecular identifiers.

The approximately 39 donors, aged about 6 to 100 years, were systemically healthy Caucasian individuals from Russia. Each donor gave around 9.8 milliliters of peripheral blood, collected into EDTA-treated Vacutainer tubes. Ficoll-Paque density-gradient centrifugation was used to isolate PBMCs, with at least 6 million per sample. Total RNA, at least 6 micrograms per sample, was extracted from PBMCs with Trizol reagent. Naive CD45RAhigh/CD27high T cell percentages were measured by flow cytometry on a PBMC aliquot from every donor. Study-wide findings and limitations: A strong correlation was found between observed TCR beta diversity and the percentage of naive T cells measured by flow cytometry. The CMV infection status of donors was not known, potentially confounding age-related changes in expanded clonotypes. As age increased, observed TCR beta diversity per million T cells dropped in a roughly linear way, and a significant reduction was already evident by age around 41. Estimates of total diversity based on one million sequenced T cells were considered lower bounds and underestimates. Conclusive comparison of naive and antigen-experienced compartments was prevented by the profiling of bulk unsorted PBMCs. Compared with the aged group, the long-lived group had more naive CD4+ T cells, fewer expanded clones and increased TCR diversity, suggesting age selection.

Inclusive of the bounding cysteine and phenylalanine, the CDR3 is 16 residues long. Just CDR3 DNA is preserved here, 48 bases in frame from base 1. Relative to germline, V is missing 5 bases and J is missing 4 bases, with 10 bases of the junction outside any gene match. The germline V gene (reference sequence) supplies CDR1 MNHNY and CDR2 SVGAGI. About this clonotype itself: No antigen is known for it. Nothing much larger sits one base from this clone, and base qualities are not available.

The library relied on 5' RACE. TCRdb shows the sequencer as Illumina HiSeq 2500. A second roughly 6 to 12 cycle PCR used a sample-barcoded 5' primer and a J-beta primer mix. A template-switch 5' adaptor carrying 12 random nucleotides introduced a unique molecular identifier onto each TCR beta cDNA molecule. At least 2.5 million CDR3-containing paired-end reads were obtained from each sample. First-strand cDNA was synthesized from all RNA with the Mint cDNA synthesis kit, primed by a TRBC-specific oligonucleotide. After uracil-DNA glycosylase treatment, a first 18-cycle PCR used universal primers M1SS and BC2_uni_R on all cDNA. The study's own analysis went as follows. For normalization, 1 million high-quality reads were randomly selected from each sample, with every read carrying a distinct molecular identifier. Reads sharing molecular identifiers were discarded rather than binned into consensus sequences. MiTCR, set to a Q25 quality threshold and the strictest error-elimination algorithm, was used for CDR3 identification, clonotype clustering and error correction. A nonparametric unseen species model with Euler transformation was used to estimate lower-bound total TCR beta diversity. TCRdb reanalyzed the raw reads on its own, using fastp at Q25 for trimming and MiXCR for clone calling, and kept in-frame beta chains. Duplicate CDR3 protein sequences are folded into a single record with the most common DNA and genes. TCRdb assigned the V and J calls; the authors' analysis was not used. Within this sample are 800,000 or so distinct CDR3 sequences, with about 25% of them counted one time only. The ten biggest clones cover under 4.5% of the sample.

Another study also made use of these data, one on T cells of mothers and their children. Per the second study: Donors were nine systemically healthy Caucasian individuals: three mothers and their six children. cDNA synthesis used all of the extracted RNA, with approximately 1.4 ug of RNA in each 15 ul reaction. Sample barcodes and 2-4 random nucleotides were added via the M1S primer in the second PCR. More than 8 million TCR beta CDR3 reads were obtained from each mother, and some 3.3 million reads were obtained from each child. Thymic selection shapes the output of TCR recombination in a similar way in related and unrelated pairs, and inherited differences have a minor effect. Normalized repertoire overlap was always slightly but never significantly higher in related than unrelated mother-child pairs. With a sensitivity of about 100 clones per million clonotypes, no persistent microchimeric T cell clones were detected. The study used deep NGS to compare TCR beta repertoires of mothers and children, seeking features distinguishing related mother-child pairs from unrelated individuals. The mean age was around 42 +/- 4 years for the mothers and approximately 11 +/- 4 years for the children. After adapter ligation with NEBNext reagents, the libraries were sequenced on Illumina HiSeq 2000 with 100+100 nt paired-end reads. Mother and child libraries were prepared a month apart and sequenced in separate runs to prevent cross-contamination. For each donor, between roughly 500,000 and 2,100,000 distinct TCR beta clonotypes were identified. Naive TCR beta clonotypes were estimated from low-frequency clonotypes matched to each donor's FACS-determined naive share, without sorting.

This receptor was taken from a boy younger than 18 in good health. The sample comprised blood. The chain was built from TRBV6-6 and TRBJ1-2, with TRBD1 identical over 10 junction bases. Here the CDR3 is given as CASSRTGTGAIYGYTF. The nucleotide sequence is given as TGTGCCAGCAGTCGAACCGGGACAGGGGCGATCTATGGCTACACCTTC.